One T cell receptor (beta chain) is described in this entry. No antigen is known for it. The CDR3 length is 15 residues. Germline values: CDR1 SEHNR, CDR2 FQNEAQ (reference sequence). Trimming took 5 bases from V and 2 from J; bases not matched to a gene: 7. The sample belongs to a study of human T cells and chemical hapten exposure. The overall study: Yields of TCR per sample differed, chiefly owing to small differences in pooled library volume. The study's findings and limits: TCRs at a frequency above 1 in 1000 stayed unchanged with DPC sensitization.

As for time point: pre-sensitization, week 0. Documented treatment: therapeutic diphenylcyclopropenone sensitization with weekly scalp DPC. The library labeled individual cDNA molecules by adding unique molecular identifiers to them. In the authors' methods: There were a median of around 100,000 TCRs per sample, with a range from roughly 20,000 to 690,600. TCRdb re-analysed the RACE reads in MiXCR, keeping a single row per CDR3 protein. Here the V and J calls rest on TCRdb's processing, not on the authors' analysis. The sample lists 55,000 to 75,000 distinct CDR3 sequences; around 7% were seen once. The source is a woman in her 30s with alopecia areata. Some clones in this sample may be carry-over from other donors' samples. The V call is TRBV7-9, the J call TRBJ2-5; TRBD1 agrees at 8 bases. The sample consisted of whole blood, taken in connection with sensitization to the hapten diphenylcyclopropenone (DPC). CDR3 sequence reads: CASSHPRTGQETQYF. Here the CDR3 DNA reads TGTGCCAGCAGCCACCCTCGGACAGGGCAAGAGACCCAGTACTTC.